These 20 T cell receptor beta chains were sequenced from one sample in a study of metastatic and nonmetastatic thyroid tumors. TCRdb re-called the PCR reads with MiXCR. The sample consists of 35,000 to 55,000 clones, less than 3.5% of them appearing once. All patients were untreated before thyroid surgery. Sequencing input: blood. The receptors originated from a female donor with papillary thyroid cancer or a benign thyroid nodule (not recorded which). Some clones in this sample may be carry-over from other donors' samples.

The sample holds many counts of this clone. The rearrangement links TRBV28 to TRBJ1-6; D is uncertain. CDR1 MDHEN and CDR2 SYDVKM come from the germline V gene. CDR3 length: 17 amino acids. The ends were cut back, 1 base at V and 0 bases at J, with 10 bases in the middle. This CDR3 is CASSLFGESSYNSPLHF. CDR3 coding DNA: TGTGCCAGCAGTTTATTTGGGGAAAGCTCCTATAATTCACCCCTCCACTTT. The full variable domain, completed using reference TRBV28 and TRBJ1-6, is DVKVTQSSRYLVKRTGEKVFLECVQDMDHENMFWYRQDPGLGLRLIYFSYDVKMKEKGDIPEGYSVSREKKERFSLILESASTNQTSMYLCASSLFGESSYNSPLHFGNGTRLTVT.

This clone was seen ten or more times. The V and J genes are TRBV30 and TRBJ2-6, with 7 positions matching TRBD1. V shed 4 bases and J 4 bases; nucleotides not matched to a gene: 13. This CDR3 spans 17 amino acids. Looked up from germline, CDR1 is GTSNPN and CDR2 is SVGIG (reference sequence). The CDR3 sequence: CAWNRDRTSSGANVLTF. CDR3 DNA sequence: TGTGCCTGGAACCGGGACAGAACCTCTTCCGGGGCCAACGTCCTGACTTTC.

The chain uses TRBV28 and TRBJ1-1; D is possibly TRBD1 (5 bases). The germline gives CDR1 MDHEN, CDR2 SYDVKM. The CDR3 sequence is 14 residues long. Trimming took 1 base from V and 2 from J, leaving 8 bases between them. The CDR3 coding sequence is TGTGCCAGCAGTTTATCAGGGAGAAACACTGAAGCTTTCTTT. Translation: CASSLSGRNTEAFF.

This rearrangement joins TRBV6-2 or TRBV6-3 to TRBJ2-2; D not certain. Germline CDR1 MNHEY, CDR2 SVGEGT. The CDR3 length is 16 residues. Trimming removed 5 bases from V and 0 bases from J, with 13 bases in between. CDR3 bases: TGTGCCAGCAGTGGCCCTGGCGGCGCGAACACCGGGGAGCTGTTTTTT. It codes for CASSGPGGANTGELFF.

J is TRBJ2-7 and V is TRBV24-1; D not certain. Germline V lookup: CDR1 KGHDR, CDR2 SFDVKD. This CDR3 has 14 amino acids. V was clipped by 1 base and J by 5 bases, with 11 bases between them. The CDR3 DNA reads as TGTGCCACCAGTGATTTCCGCAGTTCAAACGAGCAGTACTTC. The encoded protein is CATSDFRSSNEQYF.

The chain carries TRBV27 and TRBJ2-3; weak D call: TRBD2 (6 bases). The germline CDR1 and CDR2 sequences are MNHEY and SMNVEV (reference sequence). V shed 5 bases and J shed 8 bases, with 17 bases lying between them. This CDR3 is 14 amino acids long. The CDR3 loop is CASSTSWRAPTQYF. CDR3 bases: TGTGCCAGCAGTACTAGCTGGAGGGCCCCTACGCAGTATTTT.

This clone was observed at least ten times. This chain uses TRBV6-1 with TRBJ2-7, with D possibly being TRBD1 (7 bases). This CDR3 spans 21 amino acids. Trimming stripped 11 bases from V and 0 bases from J, with 38 bases between. Germline V lookup: CDR1 MNHNS, CDR2 SASEGT. The CDR3 DNA follows: TGTGCCCCGCATGGGTCCTGGTTTCCGGGGGAGGCGCAGGGGGACTCCTACGAGCAGTACTTC. Translated: CAPHGSWFPGEAQGDSYEQYF.

This clone was counted ten times or more. The V gene is TRBV13, the J gene TRBJ1-1; D perhaps matches TRBD1 (5 bases). Germline CDR1 and CDR2: PRHDT and FYEKMQ (reference sequence). The CDR3 contains 16 residues. The V end was cut by 5 bases, the J end by 0 bases, with 16 bases between. This CDR3 is CASSHRTRRVNTEAFF. Written as DNA, the CDR3 is TGTGCCAGCAGCCATAGGACCCGCAGGGTGAACACTGAAGCTTTCTTT.

This clone was observed a handful of times. V is TRBV7-2 and J is TRBJ2-7; TRBD2 agrees at 7 bases. CDR1 SGHTA and CDR2 FQGNSA come from the germline V gene. Trimming cost V 5 bases and J 6 bases; bases outside gene matches: 13. The CDR3 covers 15 residues. CDR3: CASSTSWGRAGEQYF. As DNA, the CDR3 is TGTGCCAGCAGCACTTCATGGGGGAGGGCTGGCGAGCAGTACTTC.

The chain uses TRBV30 and TRBJ2-5, with 7 positions matching TRBD2. Germline V gene lookup returns CDR1 GTSNPN and CDR2 SVGIG (reference sequence). This CDR3 spans 15 amino acids. After removal of 2 bases from V and 4 bases from J, the junction contained 10 bases not matched to a gene. The CDR3: CAWSKGLAERETQYF. In nucleotides, the CDR3 is TGTGCCTGGAGTAAGGGTCTAGCGGAGCGAGAGACCCAGTACTTC.

This chain links TRBV12-3 or TRBV12-4 with TRBJ2-3; 14 positions match TRBD2. Losses at the gene ends were 6 bases for V and 4 bases for J; bases not matched to a gene: 6. This CDR3 contains 16 residues. In nucleotides, the CDR3 is TGTGCCAGCAGCTCCGGGACTAGCGGGAGTTCAGATACGCAGTATTTT. Translating gives CASSSGTSGSSDTQYF.

Note on this clone: The identical CDR3 is also encoded by other nucleotide sequences in the sample. V is TRBV5-1 and J is TRBJ1-2, with 8 nucleotides matching TRBD1. This CDR3 comprises 16 residues. J was trimmed by 2 bases and V by 0 bases; bases with no gene match: 6. Germline-derived CDR1 and CDR2 are SGHRS and YFSETQ. CDR3 in amino acids: CASSLVRGQDNYGYTF. CDR3 bases: TGCGCCAGCAGCTTGGTTCGGGGACAGGACAACTATGGCTACACCTTC.

This clone was found a few times. V and J are TRBV12-3 or TRBV12-4 and TRBJ2-2; D ambiguous. Trimming removed 2 bases at V and 1 base at J, with 5 bases between. The CDR3 totals 14 residues. The CDR3 nucleotides read TGTGCCAGCAGTTTAACGGGGAACACCGGGGAGCTGTTTTTT. Its protein is CASSLTGNTGELFF.

This clone occurred many times. The chain couples TRBV30 to TRBJ2-1, with 7 bases lining up with TRBD2. CDR1 and CDR2 from the germline V gene are GTSNPN and SVGIG (reference sequence). Trimming took 1 base from V and 12 from J; bases not matched to a gene: 3. CDR3 length: 11 amino acids. CDR3 protein: CAWSAAGVQFF. CDR3 nucleotide sequence: TGTGCCTGGAGTGCGGCGGGAGTGCAGTTCTTC.

This chain connects TRBV19 to TRBJ1-2, with 7 bases matching TRBD1. The CDR3 covers 13 residues. The V segment lost 6 bases and the J segment 5 bases; nucleotides outside the gene matches: 6. Germline values: CDR1 LNHDA, CDR2 SQIVND (reference sequence). The CDR3 nucleotides are TGTGCCAGTAGGAGGGGACAGAGGTATGGCTACACCTTC. Amino acid sequence: CASRRGQRYGYTF.

To note about this clone: The junction differs from germline at one of its ends, possibly a read error. The CDR3 region has the DNA TGTGCAAGCACAGGGCGGGAGGGGGCCGGGGAGCTGTTTTTT. This gives the protein CASTGREGAGELFF. This sequence joins TRBV3-1 and TRBJ2-2, with TRBD2 matching over 9 bases. Germline loops: CDR1 LGHDT, CDR2 YNNKEL (reference sequence). The CDR3 runs to 14 residues.

There are many counts of this clone. The CDR3 coding sequence is TGCAGTGTTGGGGGAGAAGCAGGGACGGTGACTGAAGCTTTCTTT. Translation: CSVGGEAGTVTEAFF. The chain carries TRBV20-1 and TRBJ1-1; TRBD1 might be the D (5 bases). Germline V gene sequence: CDR1 DFQATT, CDR2 SNEGSKA (reference sequence). The germline V and J ends were trimmed by 7 bases and 5 bases, with 23 bases remaining between them. CDR3 length: 15 residues.

This clone was seen repeatedly, ten times or more. J is TRBJ2-1 and V is TRBV30, with unresolved D. The CDR3 contains 9 residues. Germline V lookup: CDR1 GTSNPN, CDR2 SVGIG (reference sequence). For the CDR3, the DNA is TGTGGGGTTTCTGTTGAGCAGTTCTTC. Its translation: CGVSVEQFF.

This clone was counted ten times or more. The J gene is TRBJ1-5, the V gene TRBV6-1; 7 bases agree with TRBD1. From germline, CDR1 is MNHNS and CDR2 SASEGT. With V trimmed by 6 bases and J by 4 bases, 6 bases remained unmatched. The CDR3 covers 14 residues. As DNA, the CDR3 is TGTGCCAGCAGGGGTCGGGACAGTAATCAGCCCCAGCATTTT. Translated: CASRGRDSNQPQHF.

Many counts were recorded for this clone. This rearrangement joins TRBV30 to TRBJ2-3; 10 nucleotides agree with TRBD2. CDR1 is GTSNPN and CDR2 is SVGIG in the germline V gene (reference sequence). Trimming took 3 bases from V and 4 from J; bases not matched to a gene: 7. CDR3 length: 15 residues. The CDR3: CAWSREAGGSDTQYF. In DNA form, the CDR3 reads TGTGCCTGGAGCCGGGAAGCGGGAGGGTCAGATACGCAGTATTTT.